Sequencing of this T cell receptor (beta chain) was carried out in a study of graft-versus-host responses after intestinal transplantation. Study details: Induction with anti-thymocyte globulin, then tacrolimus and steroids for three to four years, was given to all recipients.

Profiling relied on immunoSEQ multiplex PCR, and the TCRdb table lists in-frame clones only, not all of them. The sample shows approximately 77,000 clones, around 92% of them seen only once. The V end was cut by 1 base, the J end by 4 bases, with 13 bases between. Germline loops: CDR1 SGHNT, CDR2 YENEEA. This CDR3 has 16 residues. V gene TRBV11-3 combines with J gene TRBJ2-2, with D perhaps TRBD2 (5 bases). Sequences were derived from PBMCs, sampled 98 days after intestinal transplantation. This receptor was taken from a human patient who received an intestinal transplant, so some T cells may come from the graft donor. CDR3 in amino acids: CASSLVGGSRTGELFF. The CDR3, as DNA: TGTGCCAGCAGCTTAGTCGGCGGGTCCCGCACCGGGGAGCTGTTTTTT.